These 21 T cell receptor beta chains came from one sample sequenced in a study of response to subunit inactivated influenza vaccine (dated by TCRdb to the late 2010s). Libraries were built with RT-PCR. Sequenced using an Illumina HiSeq 2500. TCRdb handled the public reads itself, with Q25 trimming in fastp and clone calling in MiXCR, and kept productive beta chains. For every CDR3 protein sequence, its rows merge into one entry that carries the most common genes and DNA. The table for this sample lists about 190,000 distinct CDR3 sequences; approximately 15% of them were counted only once. The ten biggest clones cover approximately 30% of the sample. This specimen consisted of CD8+ T cells sorted from PBMCs, obtained 4 to 6 days after vaccination. These receptors all stem from a man in his fifties who received an inactivated influenza vaccine. Donor details come from another sample of the same person, matched by shared clones.

This clonotype was seen a few times. The V call is TRBV12-3 or TRBV12-4, the J call TRBJ2-1; the D is unclear. V lost 3 bases and J lost 4, with 16 bases in between. The CDR3 spans 16 residues. In DNA, the CDR3 is TGTGCCAGCAGTTTTCCCCATGGGGTGACTTACAATGAGCAGTTCTTC. It codes for CASSFPHGVTYNEQFF.

The gene calls are TRBV20-1 and TRBJ2-1, with 14 bases matching TRBD2. Per germline, CDR1 DFQATT and CDR2 SNEGSKA (reference sequence). The CDR3 covers 14 residues. The V segment lost 6 bases and the J segment 7 bases; nucleotides outside the gene matches: 5. CDR3 residues: CSAPRLAGGNEQFF. The CDR3 coding sequence is TGCAGTGCCCCTCGACTAGCGGGAGGGAATGAGCAGTTCTTC.

By its share, this clonotype is medium-sized. V usage is TRBV12-3 or TRBV12-4 and J usage is TRBJ2-7; TRBD1 is a possible D gene (6 bases). Trimming took 3 bases from V and 0 from J, leaving 9 bases between them. The CDR3 contains 14 residues. The CDR3 DNA reads TGTGCCAGCAGTTTCGGACAGTCCTCCTACGAGCAGTACTTC. Its protein is CASSFGQSSYEQYF.

This clonotype was counted only a few times. J is TRBJ2-5 and V is TRBV20-1, with 10 bases aligning to TRBD1. The CDR3 loop spans 16 amino acids. V dropped 6 bases and J dropped 5; count of bases not matched to a gene: 15. CDR1 DFQATT and CDR2 SNEGSKA come from the germline V gene (reference sequence). Written as DNA, the CDR3 is TGCAGTGCCGATGGGACAGGGGAGGAGAGGGTGGAGACCCAGTACTTC. Encoded protein: CSADGTGEERVETQYF.

This clonotype was recorded a few times. The chain recombines TRBV7-9 with TRBJ2-7; tentative D call: TRBD2 (6 bases). The V end lost 5 bases, the J end lost 6 bases, and 11 bases lay between the germline ends. This CDR3 comprises 12 residues. Germline values: CDR1 SEHNR, CDR2 FQNEAQ (reference sequence). Here the CDR3 reads CASSPKGLEQYF. CDR3 nucleotide sequence: TGTGCCAGCAGCCCGAAGGGACTCGAGCAGTACTTC.

This chain links TRBV29-1 with TRBJ1-2, with a possible D match to TRBD1 (5 bases). CDR1 and CDR2 from the germline V gene are SQVTM and ANQGSEA. Trimming removed 7 bases at V and 2 bases at J, with 14 bases between. The CDR3 covers 13 residues. The CDR3 DNA is TGCAGCGCCTTGGAAGGGGCAAACTATGGCTACACCTTC. The encoded protein is CSALEGANYGYTF.

The gene calls are TRBV7-9 and TRBJ2-5, with unresolved D. The length of the CDR3 is 15 residues. The germline gives CDR1 SEHNR, CDR2 FQNEAQ (reference sequence). V shed 5 bases and J shed 3 bases, with 16 bases lying between them. CDR3 amino acids: CASSLPGVGEETQYF. DNA of the CDR3: TGTGCCAGCAGCCTACCCGGAGTGGGTGAAGAGACCCAGTACTTC. The full variable domain, its missing parts supplied by reference TRBV7-9 and TRBJ2-5, is DTGVSQNPRHKITKRGQNVTFRCDPISEHNRLYWYRQTLGQGPEFLTYFQNEAQLEKSRLLSDRFSAERPKGSFSTLEIQRTEQGDSAMYLCASSLPGVGEETQYFGPGTRLLVL.

This clonotype occurred a few times. This chain uses TRBV7-9 with TRBJ1-3; 9 bases align to TRBD1. The trim removed 5 bases at V and 0 bases at J, leaving 5 bases unmatched. Germline V gene data show CDR1 as SEHNR and CDR2 as FQNEAQ (reference sequence). The CDR3 has 16 residues. The CDR3 bases are TGTGCCAGCAGCCATACAGGGGGCCTCTCTGGAAACACCATATATTTT. This encodes CASSHTGGLSGNTIYF.

The chain recombines TRBV15 with TRBJ2-3, with D possibly being TRBD1 (6 bases). The CDR3 extends over 16 amino acids. Trimming left V 5 bases short and J 2 bases short, with 17 bases between. Germline V CDR1 and CDR2: LNHNV, YYDKDF (reference sequence). The CDR3 loop reads CATSVGHRVNTDTQYF. The DNA for the CDR3 is TGTGCCACCAGCGTCGGACACAGGGTGAACACAGATACGCAGTATTTT.

The V and J genes are TRBV3-1 and TRBJ2-7, with 8 bases fitting TRBD1. The CDR3 totals 13 residues. V was pared by 7 bases and J by 5 bases, with 7 bases of the junction left unmatched. Germline values: CDR1 LGHDT, CDR2 YNNKEL (reference sequence). The CDR3 DNA reads as TGTGCCAGCACTAGGACAGGGATGGACGAGCAGTACTTC. Translated: CASTRTGMDEQYF.

This clonotype was picked up a small number of times. The chain combines TRBV4-1 with TRBJ1-2, with unresolved D. In germline, CDR1 is MGHRA, CDR2 YSYEKL. This CDR3 has 14 amino acids. Trimming shortened V by 0 bases and J by 6 bases, and 11 bases separated the two germline ends. The CDR3 region has the DNA TGCGCCAGCAGCCAAGAGCCAGGATCCGATGGCTACACCTTC. Protein: CASSQEPGSDGYTF.

This clonotype has just a few counts. The chain combines TRBV7-8 with TRBJ1-6, with D perhaps TRBD1 (6 bases). This CDR3 contains 18 residues. Trimming pared 5 bases from V and 14 bases from J, leaving 31 bases between. Germline CDR1 reads SGHVS; CDR2 reads FQNEAQ. CDR3 region: CASSTSQGTQFPFSSLHF. The CDR3 region has the DNA TGTGCCAGCAGCACATCGCAGGGGACCCAATTCCCGTTTAGTTCCCTCCACTTT.

This clonotype was detected a few times. The rearrangement joins TRBV20-1 to TRBJ2-2; a possible D gene is TRBD2 (6 bases). The germline gives CDR1 DFQATT, CDR2 SNEGSKA (reference sequence). With 3 bases removed from V and 1 base from J, the gap between germline ends came to 15 bases. The CDR3 runs to 16 residues. The CDR3: CSASHPWRENTGELFF. The CDR3 DNA follows: TGCAGTGCTAGTCACCCTTGGCGGGAGAACACCGGGGAGCTGTTTTTT.

This clonotype was seen at least ten times. The chain carries TRBV12-3 or TRBV12-4 and TRBJ2-7; D might be TRBD2 (6 bases). Between the trimmed V and J ends, which lost 7 bases and 3 bases, there was a span of 19 bases. The CDR3 consists of 15 residues. The CDR3 region is CASTSIGSGNYEQYF. The CDR3 region has the DNA TGTGCCAGCACCTCGATTGGTAGCGGAAACTACGAGCAGTACTTC.

This chain links TRBV7-9 with TRBJ2-3; the D gene is possibly TRBD1 (5 bases). Trimming shortened V by 4 bases and J by 2 bases, and 13 bases separated the two germline ends. The CDR3 runs 15 residues. Germline V CDR1 and CDR2: SEHNR, FQNEAQ (reference sequence). The CDR3 spells CASSSFPGITDTQYF. The CDR3 DNA reads as TGTGCCAGCAGCTCTTTTCCAGGGATCACAGATACGCAGTATTTT.

This chain uses TRBV28 with TRBJ2-5; tentatively, D is TRBD1 (6 bases). Germline-derived CDR1 and CDR2 are MDHEN and SYDVKM. The CDR3 length is 11 residues. Trimming cost V 10 bases and J 5 bases, with 11 bases left between them. CDR3 nucleotide sequence: TGTGCCACCAGGGGTGGCGAGACCCAGTACTTC. The encoded protein is CATRGGETQYF.

This clonotype was found a few times. The gene calls are TRBV12-3 or TRBV12-4 and TRBJ2-1; D gene unclear. There are 14 residues in the CDR3. V was clipped by 2 bases and J by 7 bases, with 12 bases between them. In DNA form, the CDR3 reads TGTGCCAGCAGTTTAACCACCGCCGGGAATGAGCAGTTCTTC. It is translated as CASSLTTAGNEQFF.

The chain recombines TRBV6-2 or TRBV6-3 with TRBJ2-7; 9 positions match TRBD2. Per the germline V gene, CDR1 is MNHEY and CDR2 is SVGEGT. Trimming took 5 bases from V and 6 from J; bases not matched to a gene: 5. This CDR3 spans 13 amino acids. The CDR3 bases are TGTGCCAGCAGTAGAGCGGGAGGTTCCGAGCAGTACTTC. Residues: CASSRAGGSEQYF.

V and J are TRBV29-1 and TRBJ2-7; 7 bases map to TRBD1. V shed 7 bases, J shed 5 bases, and the junction held 8 bases outside the gene matches. CDR1 is SQVTM and CDR2 is ANQGSEA in the germline V gene. This CDR3 is built from 12 residues. The chain's CDR3 is CSGSQGDDEQYF. DNA of the CDR3: TGCAGCGGTTCCCAGGGGGACGACGAGCAGTACTTC.

The chain combines TRBV7-9 with TRBJ2-1; TRBD1 matches at 9 bases. The V segment lost 5 bases and the J segment 8 bases; nucleotides outside the gene matches: 4. The CDR3 is 13 residues long. Per germline, CDR1 SEHNR and CDR2 FQNEAQ (reference sequence). CDR3 sequence: CASSGQGTDEQFF. In DNA, the CDR3 is TGTGCCAGCAGCGGACAGGGGACCGATGAGCAGTTCTTC.

This clonotype was counted between two and nine times. The chain has TRBV7-2 and TRBJ1-3, with D unresolved. Germline V gene lookup returns CDR1 SGHTA and CDR2 FQGNSA. This CDR3 is 13 amino acids long. V was clipped by 6 bases and J by 4 bases, with 10 bases between them. The CDR3 here is CASRALGGNTIYF. For the CDR3, the DNA is TGTGCCAGCAGAGCCCTAGGGGGAAACACCATATATTTT.